This T cell receptor beta chain was profiled in a study of T cells in Graves' hyperthyroidism and ophthalmopathy. General study points: The model anticipated ophthalmopathy a median about 6.5 months pre-onset. Blood held most thyroid clonotypes expanded above 0.001 frequency.

TCR beta CDR3 regions were amplified from RNA. TCR CDR3 regions were first amplified by RT-PCR with HTBI primers. TCRdb fed the multiplex PCR reads into MiXCR, producing one record per CDR3 protein. The repertoire consists of more than 300,000 distinct CDR3 sequences, with around 18% occurring once and the leading ten covering 35% to 50%. Germline CDR1 is SGHTA and CDR2 is FQGTGA. The CDR3 loop spans 18 amino acids. Trimming removed 3 bases from V and 6 bases from J, with 26 bases in between. Diagnoses were established using clinical symptoms, serum thyroxine and TRAb, thyroid ultrasound and orbital computed tomography. Details on this clonotype: Its target is unknown.

The clonotype was recovered from a man aged 18 to 35 with Graves' ophthalmopathy. The specimen was blood. The rearrangement links TRBV7-3 to TRBJ1-2, with D perhaps TRBD1 (6 bases). CDR3 coding DNA: TGTGCCAGCAGCTTCGGCGGGGGGGCCTACACCGGGGGAAATGGCTACACCTTC. Translating gives CASSFGGGAYTGGNGYTF.